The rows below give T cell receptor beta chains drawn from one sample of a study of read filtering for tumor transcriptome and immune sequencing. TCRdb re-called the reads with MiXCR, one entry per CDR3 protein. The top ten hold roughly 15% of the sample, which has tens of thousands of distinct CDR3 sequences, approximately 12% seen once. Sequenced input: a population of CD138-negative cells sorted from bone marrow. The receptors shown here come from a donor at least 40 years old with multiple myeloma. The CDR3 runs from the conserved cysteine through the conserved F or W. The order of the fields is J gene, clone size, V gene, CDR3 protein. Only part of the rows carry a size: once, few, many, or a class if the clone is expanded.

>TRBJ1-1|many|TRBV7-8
CASSLAGQGTEAFF
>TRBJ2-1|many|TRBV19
CASSMPGVRGYNEQFF
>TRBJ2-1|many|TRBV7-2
CASSPPGLAGGFNEQFF
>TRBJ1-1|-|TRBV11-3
CASSTNTGTEAFF
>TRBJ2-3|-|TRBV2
CASSPGYTDTQYF
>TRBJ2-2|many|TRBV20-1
CSASAPTGLSNTGELFF
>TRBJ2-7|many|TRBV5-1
CASSLLSSFDSVQYF
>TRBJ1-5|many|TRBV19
CASSIVPGQRNQPQHF
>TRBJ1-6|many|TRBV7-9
CASSRTWGLGQGGDSPLHF
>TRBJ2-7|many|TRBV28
CASTGRIRSYEQYF
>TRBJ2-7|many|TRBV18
CASSPRGLAGGNYEQYF
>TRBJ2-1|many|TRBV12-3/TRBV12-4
CASSLDRGNNEQFF
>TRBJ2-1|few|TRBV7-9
CASSLAGALNEQFF
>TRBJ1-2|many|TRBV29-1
CSVEDWGGSGYGYTF
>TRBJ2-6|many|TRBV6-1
CASARGWALGANDLTF
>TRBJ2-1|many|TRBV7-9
CASSSQTSGRALEQFF
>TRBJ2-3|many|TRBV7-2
CASSQGLAVQDTQYF
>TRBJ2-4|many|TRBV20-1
CSARDREAKNIQYF
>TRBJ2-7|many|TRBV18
CASSPRGTGSNYEQYF
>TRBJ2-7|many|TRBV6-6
CASSYVAYEQYF
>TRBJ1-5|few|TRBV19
CASRRRDRGNQPQHF
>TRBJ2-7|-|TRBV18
CASSPTRGRAYEQYF
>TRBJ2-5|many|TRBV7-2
CASSFGSTSGETQYF
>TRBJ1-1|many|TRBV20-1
CSARDRGSLSNEAFF
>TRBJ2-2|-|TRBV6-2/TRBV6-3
CASSYSPSGNTGELFF
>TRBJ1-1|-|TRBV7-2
CASSMGQGKAFF
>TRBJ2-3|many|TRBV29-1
CSGALLAGTDTQYF
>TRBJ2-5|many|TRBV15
CATSRESGRAGETQYF
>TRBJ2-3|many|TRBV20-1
CSAKSGGDTQYF
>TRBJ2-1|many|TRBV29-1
CSVVPSDRPGGNEQFF
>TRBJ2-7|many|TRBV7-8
CASSRDRLGEQYF
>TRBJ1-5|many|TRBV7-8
CASRQDRWGNQPQHF
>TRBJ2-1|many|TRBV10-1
CASSGGGYNEQFF
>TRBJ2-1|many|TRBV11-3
CASQGARLGEQFF
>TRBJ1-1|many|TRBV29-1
CSVESLLGAFF
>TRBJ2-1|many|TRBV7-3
CASSNDRYNEQFF
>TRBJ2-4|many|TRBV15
CATSSPRLAKNIQYF
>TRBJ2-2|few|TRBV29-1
CSVGSPGASGGELFF
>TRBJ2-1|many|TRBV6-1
CASISLAGPLGEQFF
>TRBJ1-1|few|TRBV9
CASSVDTGGTAFF
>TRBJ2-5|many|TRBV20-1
CSPRGLKTQYF
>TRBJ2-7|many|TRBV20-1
CSADGAYEQYF
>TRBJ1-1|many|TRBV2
CASTKRGGIGTEAFF
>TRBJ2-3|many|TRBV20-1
CSARATLLLGTDTQYF
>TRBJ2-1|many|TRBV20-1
CSAVGLAGDFYNEQFF
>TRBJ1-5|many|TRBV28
CASSLGGLHTQPQHF
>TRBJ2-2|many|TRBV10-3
CATGGSSGTQERGNTGELFF
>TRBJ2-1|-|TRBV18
CASSQGGSYNEQFF
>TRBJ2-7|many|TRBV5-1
CASSFSGSSYEQYF
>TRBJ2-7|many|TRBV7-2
CASSLGALSYEQYF